This T cell receptor (beta chain) originates from a study of technical replicates of blood from a handful of donors. Here immunoSEQ multiplex PCR was the method, and the copy in TCRdb shows in-frame clones only, minus some. This table has around 68,000 clones, roughly nine tenths appearing once. V was pared by 6 bases and J by 4 bases, with 11 bases between. Germline V gene data show CDR1 as SGHKS and CDR2 as YYEKEE (reference sequence). This CDR3 spans 12 amino acids. The sample taken for sequencing was T cells isolated from PBMCs. This clonotype was obtained from a human donor in good health. Some clones in this sample may be carry-over from other donors' samples. The chain uses TRBV5-5 and TRBJ2-7, with D tentatively TRBD2 (6 bases). CDR3 sequence reads: CASNLGGYEQYF. DNA of the CDR3: TGTGCCAGCAACCTGGGGGGTTACGAGCAGTACTTC.